This T cell receptor beta chain was identified in a study of early stage breast cancer tumors. Findings of the study overall: Tumors had roughly 2.5-fold higher T cell density and higher clonality than adjacent normal breast tissue.

The CDR3 is made up of 14 amino acids. Germline V gene data show CDR1 as SGHNT and CDR2 as YYREEE (reference sequence). Losses at the gene ends were 6 bases for V and 6 bases for J; bases not matched to a gene: 6. As for this clone: Its antigen is unknown.

Here immunoSEQ multiplex PCR was the method, and the copy in TCRdb shows in-frame clones only, minus some. The sample holds 40,000 to 60,000 clones; about 77% are singletons and the top ten take 3% to 3.5%. The sample comprised blood. The clonotype originates from a person aged 40 to 49 with breast cancer. The chain couples TRBV5-4 to TRBJ2-1; 10 nucleotides line up with TRBD2. CDR3 DNA sequence: TGTGCCAGCACCCCAGCGGGAGGGCGCAATGAGCAGTTCTTC. It codes for CASTPAGGRNEQFF.